This T cell receptor (beta chain) stems from a study of T cell responses to AZD1222 COVID-19 vaccine. Whole-study results and caveats: CD4 TCRs covered the whole spike, strongest at regions 160-218 and 743-854. Per reports, nearly half of all spike-specific TCRs target regions that are unmutated in variants. Compared with day 0, the breadth and depth of the Spike-specific TCR repertoire rose significantly after two doses of AZD1222.

Analyses pooled second doses at about 4 or about 12 weeks. Of note for this clone: Its antigen is not known.

V shed 2 bases and J shed 7 bases, with 17 bases lying between them. The CDR3 sequence is 16 residues long. CDR1 SGHDN and CDR2 FVKESK come from the germline V gene. Sequencing was performed with immunoSEQ multiplex PCR; in TCRdb, only in-frame clones are kept and a portion is missing. Altogether some 170,000 clones are present, just over 90% being singletons, with the ten largest covering under 1.2%. The sequencing here drew on peripheral blood, taken 28 days after the second AZD1222 dose. The rearrangement joins TRBV14 to TRBJ1-4, with TRBD1 as a possible D gene (5 bases). This clonotype was sampled from an adult who received the AZD1222 COVID-19 vaccine. Written as DNA, the CDR3 is TGTGCCAGCAGCCAATTCGCCCACGGGGGGTTTGAAAAACTGTTTTTT. As protein: CASSQFAHGGFEKLFF.